These T cell receptor beta chains were read from a single sample in a study of shared clonotypes between healthy human individuals. The repertoire was sequenced with immunoSEQ multiplex PCR; TCRdb's copy has only in-frame clones and lacks some. The sample has about 2.4 million clones; more than 80% are singletons. The sequencing sample was made of naive CD4+ T cells sorted from blood. Receptor source: a man between 18 and 29 years old in good health. Each CDR3 is given with its conserved first and last residue. D genes are given only for firm matches. Clone size appears in some rows only: once, few, many, or a class for an expanded clone.

clone size,V gene,J gene,D gene,CDR3 protein,CDR3 DNA
.,TRBV12-5,TRBJ1-1,.,CASGLVHGREGTEAFF,TGTGCTAGTGGTTTGGTCCACGGGCGCGAGGGAACTGAAGCTTTCTTT
.,TRBV6-6,TRBJ2-1,TRBD2,CAGAASGREISEQFF,TGTGCCGGGGCGGCGAGTGGGCGGGAGATAAGTGAGCAGTTCTTC
.,TRBV7-2,TRBJ2-7,TRBD2,CASSLVRTSMAYEQYF,TGTGCCAGCAGCTTAGTTAGGACTAGTATGGCCTACGAGCAGTACTTC
.,TRBV11-1,TRBJ2-1,.,CASSSPYNEQFF,TGTGCCAGCAGCTCTCCTTACAATGAGCAGTTCTTC
.,TRBV9,TRBJ2-3,TRBD2,CASSVAGGRGTDTQYF,TGTGCCAGCAGCGTAGCCGGCGGGAGGGGCACAGATACGCAGTATTTT
.,TRBV4-1,TRBJ2-1,TRBD2,CASSPRLAGGPTYNEQFF,TGCGCCAGCAGCCCCCGGCTAGCGGGGGGGCCTACCTACAATGAGCAGTTCTTC
.,TRBV7-9,TRBJ2-7,TRBD1,CASSLGDRGRSSYEQYF,TGTGCCAGCAGCTTAGGGGACAGGGGGAGAAGCTCCTACGAGCAGTACTTC
.,TRBV27,TRBJ2-6,TRBD1,CASSFGTGESGANVLTF,TGTGCCAGCAGTTTCGGGACAGGGGAGTCTGGGGCCAACGTCCTGACTTTC
.,TRBV11-2,TRBJ2-3,TRBD1,CASSLETGAFSTDTQYF,TGTGCCAGCAGCTTGGAAACAGGGGCATTTAGCACAGATACGCAGTATTTT
.,TRBV5-4,TRBJ2-7,TRBD2,CASSLGLAGPTYEQYF,TGTGCCAGCAGCCTAGGACTAGCGGGACCTACCTACGAGCAGTACTTC
.,TRBV10-3,TRBJ1-5,TRBD1,CAIRSGTGRQPQHF,TGTGCCATTAGATCCGGGACAGGGAGGCAGCCCCAGCATTTT
.,TRBV18,TRBJ1-2,.,CASSPIQGNDSGYTF,TGTGCCAGCTCACCAATTCAGGGGAATGACAGTGGCTACACCTTC
.,TRBV5-4,TRBJ2-1,.,CASSLGGSSSYNEQFF,TGTGCCAGCAGCTTGGGGGGATCGAGCTCCTACAATGAGCAGTTCTTC
.,TRBV6-5,TRBJ1-4,.,CASSQTGGEFEKLFF,TGTGCCAGCAGCCAAACCGGGGGGGAATTTGAAAAACTGTTTTTT
few,TRBV7-2,TRBJ2-7,.,CASSLNSYEQYF,TGTGCCAGCAGCTTAAACTCCTACGAGCAGTACTTC
once,TRBV21-1,TRBJ2-7,.,CASSKGGQGVEAYEQYF,TGTGCCAGCAGCAAAGGAGGTCAGGGGGTGGAAGCCTACGAGCAGTACTTC
once,TRBV5-6,TRBJ1-1,.,CASSLRARVGTSEAFF,TGTGCCAGCAGCTTAAGGGCTCGTGTAGGCACCTCTGAAGCTTTCTTT
once,TRBV6-5,TRBJ2-7,TRBD2,CASSYFLADEQYF,TGTGCCAGCAGTTACTTCCTAGCGGACGAGCAGTACTTC
.,TRBV6-1,TRBJ2-2,TRBD2,CASRTGTSPGELFF,TGTGCCAGCAGGACCGGGACTAGCCCCGGGGAGCTGTTTTTT
.,TRBV5-4,TRBJ2-5,.,CASRYGIQETQYF,TGTGCCAGCCGCTACGGGATTCAAGAGACCCAGTACTTC
.,TRBV9,TRBJ1-3,.,CASSFGGAGNTIYF,TGTGCCAGCAGCTTCGGGGGCGCCGGAAACACCATATATTTT
few,TRBV2,TRBJ1-4,.,CASRTYRVGELFF,TGTGCCAGCAGGACTTACAGGGTGGGGGAACTGTTTTTT
.,TRBV10-3,TRBJ1-2,TRBD1,CATGQGPNYGYTF,TGTGCCACCGGACAGGGGCCCAACTATGGCTACACCTTC
.,TRBV21-1,TRBJ1-5,.,CASSKAHANQPQHF,TGTGCCAGCAGCAAGGCCCACGCAAATCAGCCCCAGCATTTT
.,TRBV11-2,TRBJ2-5,.,CASTLGGPGGETQYF,TGTGCCAGCACCCTAGGTGGACCGGGGGGCGAGACCCAGTACTTC
.,TRBV5-1,TRBJ2-1,TRBD1,CASTEQGNEQFF,TGCGCCAGCACAGAACAGGGGAATGAGCAGTTCTTC
.,TRBV28,TRBJ1-1,.,CASIRHTEAFF,TGTGCCAGCATTAGGCACACTGAAGCTTTCTTT
.,TRBV9,TRBJ2-7,TRBD1,CASSAGDSAYEQYF,TGTGCCAGCAGCGCCGGGGACAGCGCCTACGAGCAGTACTTC
few,TRBV30,TRBJ1-1,.,CAWSVQGWDTEAFF,TGTGCCTGGAGTGTACAGGGTTGGGACACTGAAGCTTTCTTT
.,TRBV6-5,TRBJ1-6,.,CASREAGSYNSPLHF,TGTGCCAGCAGGGAGGCTGGGTCCTATAATTCACCCCTCCACTTT
.,TRBV2,TRBJ2-2,.,CASSRDTNTGELFF,TGTGCCAGCAGCCGGGACACGAACACCGGGGAGCTGTTTTTT
.,TRBV11-2,TRBJ2-2,TRBD1,CASSYQGAGELFF,TGTGCCAGCAGCTACCAGGGGGCCGGGGAGCTGTTTTTT
.,TRBV18,TRBJ2-7,.,CASSPLPSYEQYF,TGTGCCAGCTCACCGTTGCCCTCCTACGAGCAGTACTTC
.,TRBV18,TRBJ2-2,.,CASSLPNSGVTGELFF,TGTGCCAGCTCACTACCCAACAGTGGCGTCACCGGGGAGCTGTTTTTT
.,TRBV7-7,TRBJ1-5,.,CASSLAAGSDHSNQPQHF,TGTGCTAGCAGCTTAGCGGCGGGGTCGGACCATAGCAATCAGCCCCAGCATTTT
.,TRBV5-1,TRBJ2-5,.,CASSLVPDQETQYF,TGCGCCAGCAGCTTGGTCCCAGACCAAGAGACCCAGTACTTC
.,TRBV7-2,TRBJ2-5,.,CASRSAGQGETQYF,TGTGCCAGCAGGTCGGCAGGGCAGGGGGAGACCCAGTACTTC
once,TRBV6-6,TRBJ1-6,.,CASSYYRVIDNSPLHF,TGTGCCAGCAGTTACTACAGGGTAATTGATAATTCACCCCTCCACTTT
.,TRBV2,TRBJ1-5,TRBD1,CASSEQGTANQPQHF,TGTGCCAGCAGTGAACAGGGGACAGCCAATCAGCCCCAGCATTTT
.,TRBV4-1,TRBJ2-7,TRBD2,CASSQDLGAGVFEQYF,TGCGCCAGCAGCCAAGATCTCGGAGCGGGAGTATTCGAGCAGTACTTC
.,TRBV29-1,TRBJ2-5,.,CSVSTGGRETQYF,TGCAGCGTTTCTACAGGCGGTCGAGAGACCCAGTACTTC
.,TRBV5-1,TRBJ2-2,TRBD2,CASRREGLTGELFF,TGCGCCAGCCGGCGGGAGGGCCTAACCGGGGAGCTGTTTTTT
.,TRBV11-2,TRBJ2-5,.,CASSQPGTAPWETQYF,TGTGCCAGCAGCCAACCCGGGACGGCCCCCTGGGAGACCCAGTACTTC
.,TRBV10-3,TRBJ2-3,.,CAISGPQPDTQYF,TGTGCCATCAGTGGCCCCCAGCCGGATACGCAGTATTTT
.,TRBV4-2,TRBJ2-2,TRBD2,CASSRTGLAGGRDGELFF,TGTGCCAGCAGCCGCACGGGACTAGCGGGGGGGCGTGACGGGGAGCTGTTTTTT
.,TRBV6-1,TRBJ1-1,TRBD1,CASSVMRQGNTEAFF,TGTGCCAGCAGTGTTATGAGACAGGGTAACACTGAAGCTTTCTTT
.,TRBV6-1,TRBJ1-3,.,CASSVGGFSNTIYF,TGTGCCAGCAGCGTGGGGGGGTTCAGCAACACCATATATTTT
.,TRBV18,TRBJ1-3,TRBD1,CASSGTTGTGNTIYF,TGTGCCAGCTCAGGAACGACAGGGACTGGAAACACCATATATTTT
.,TRBV4-1,TRBJ1-2,TRBD1,CASSQPSGQAVYGYTF,TGCGCCAGCAGCCAACCTTCGGGACAGGCCGTCTATGGCTACACCTTC
once,TRBV5-1,TRBJ2-2,.,CASSPGLSNTGELFF,TGCGCCAGCAGCCCCGGGCTGTCGAACACCGGGGAGCTGTTTTTT
.,TRBV5-1,TRBJ2-7,.,CASSLGFRYEQYF,TGCGCCAGCAGCTTGGGATTTAGATACGAGCAGTACTTC
once,TRBV5-3,TRBJ2-7,TRBD2,CARSTTGLAGVPYEQYF,TGTGCCAGAAGCACCACGGGACTAGCGGGAGTCCCTTACGAGCAGTACTTC
.,TRBV4-2,TRBJ2-3,TRBD2,CASSQAASGNTDTQYF,TGTGCCAGCAGCCAAGCTGCTAGCGGTAACACAGATACGCAGTATTTT
.,TRBV10-3,TRBJ2-5,TRBD1,CAIGGQGTETQYF,TGTGCCATCGGGGGACAGGGGACGGAGACCCAGTACTTC
.,TRBV5-1,TRBJ1-3,.,CASSLGGSYTIYF,TGCGCCAGCAGCTTGGGGGGATCATACACCATATATTTT
.,TRBV19,TRBJ1-1,.,CASSHYLEGWTEAFF,TGTGCCAGTAGTCACTACCTGGAAGGGTGGACTGAAGCTTTCTTT
.,TRBV11-2,TRBJ2-7,TRBD2,CASSLVGLAGEEQYF,TGTGCCAGCAGCTTAGTGGGGCTAGCGGGTGAAGAGCAGTACTTC